These T cell receptor beta chains were read from a single sample in a study of shared clonotypes between healthy human individuals. Libraries were prepared by immunoSEQ multiplex PCR; TCRdb keeps only in-frame clonotypes and omits some of them. The sample consists of millions of clones, over 90% of them appearing once. The source material was naive CD4+ T cells from PBMCs. Receptor source: a man aged 18 to 30 in good health. Some clones in this sample may be carry-over from other donors' samples. CDR3s include the opening cysteine and the closing phenylalanine or tryptophan. Fields, in order: CDR3 DNA, CDR3 protein, J gene, clone size, D gene, CDR3 length, V gene. A D gene is named only where the DNA matches it firmly. For some rows the clone size is stated as once, few or many, or as a class when expanded; others skip it.

DNA: TGTGCCAGCAGCGATAGGATCTATGGCTACACCTTC; CDR3: CASSDRIYGYTF; J: TRBJ1-2; size: NA; D: NA; length: 12; V: TRBV7-9
DNA: TGTGCCAGCAGCCGCAACGGACAGGGGGCCGGGGAGACCCAGTACTTC; CDR3: CASSRNGQGAGETQYF; J: TRBJ2-5; size: NA; D: TRBD1; length: 16; V: TRBV7-3
DNA: TGTGCCAGCAGCCCAATTAGCGGGGCTAGCACAGATACGCAGTATTTT; CDR3: CASSPISGASTDTQYF; J: TRBJ2-3; size: NA; D: TRBD2; length: 16; V: TRBV7-7
DNA: TGTGCCAGCTCACCAGACGCCGGGGACAGAAATGGCTACACCTTC; CDR3: CASSPDAGDRNGYTF; J: TRBJ1-2; size: NA; D: TRBD1; length: 15; V: TRBV18
DNA: TGTGCCAGCAGCCAAGGATGGAGCCCGCGCTACAATGAGCAGTTCTTC; CDR3: CASSQGWSPRYNEQFF; J: TRBJ2-1; size: NA; D: NA; length: 16; V: TRBV4-2
DNA: TGCGCCAGCAGCCCCCGACAGGGAGGAGAAGAGACCCAGTACTTC; CDR3: CASSPRQGGEETQYF; J: TRBJ2-5; size: once; D: NA; length: 15; V: TRBV5-1
DNA: TGTGCCACCAGCACAGGGACAGTTTCTAACTATGGCTACACCTTC; CDR3: CATSTGTVSNYGYTF; J: TRBJ1-2; size: NA; D: TRBD1; length: 15; V: TRBV15
DNA: TGTGCCAGCAGCTCGGAGGGGGCGCTCGATGAAAAACTGTTTTTT; CDR3: CASSSEGALDEKLFF; J: TRBJ1-4; size: NA; D: TRBD1; length: 15; V: TRBV5-6
DNA: TGTGCCAGCAGCTTCAACAGTGATGGCTACACCTTC; CDR3: CASSFNSDGYTF; J: TRBJ1-2; size: NA; D: NA; length: 12; V: TRBV5-4
DNA: TGTGCCAGCTCACCTCCAGGCCGCTCTGGGGCCAACGTCCTGACTTTC; CDR3: CASSPPGRSGANVLTF; J: TRBJ2-6; size: once; D: NA; length: 16; V: TRBV18
DNA: TGCGCCAGCAGCTTGGGCAGGTACACTGAAGCTTTCTTT; CDR3: CASSLGRYTEAFF; J: TRBJ1-1; size: NA; D: NA; length: 13; V: TRBV5-1
DNA: TGTGCCAGCAGCTCCGTAGCAAATGAGCAGTTCTTC; CDR3: CASSSVANEQFF; J: TRBJ2-1; size: NA; D: NA; length: 12; V: TRBV5-4
DNA: TGCGCCAGCAGCCAAGAGGGCGGGAGGGCCTACGAGCAGTACTTC; CDR3: CASSQEGGRAYEQYF; J: TRBJ2-7; size: NA; D: TRBD2; length: 15; V: TRBV4-1
DNA: TGTGCCAGCAGCAAGGATCCCCGGGCGATGAACACTGAAGCTTTCTTT; CDR3: CASSKDPRAMNTEAFF; J: TRBJ1-1; size: NA; D: NA; length: 16; V: TRBV21-1
DNA: TGTGCCAGCTCACCACCACCGGGAGGGCCGAACACCGGGGAGCTGTTTTTT; CDR3: CASSPPPGGPNTGELFF; J: TRBJ2-2; size: NA; D: TRBD2; length: 17; V: TRBV18
DNA: TGCGCCAGCAGCTCTCCGACCGGGTTGGGCGAGCAGTACTTC; CDR3: CASSSPTGLGEQYF; J: TRBJ2-7; size: NA; D: NA; length: 14; V: TRBV5-1
DNA: TGTGCCAGCAGTGAACCAGGCAGGGGCCAGAACACTGAAGCTTTCTTT; CDR3: CASSEPGRGQNTEAFF; J: TRBJ1-1; size: NA; D: NA; length: 16; V: TRBV6-1
DNA: TGTGCCAGCAGTTCGGAAACAGGGTCCTATGGCTACACCTTC; CDR3: CASSSETGSYGYTF; J: TRBJ1-2; size: NA; D: NA; length: 14; V: TRBV27
DNA: TGCGCCAGCAGCCAAACCCCCATAGGGGCGGGAGGGCCTGGCACAGATACGCAGTATTTT; CDR3: CASSQTPIGAGGPGTDTQYF; J: TRBJ2-3; size: NA; D: TRBD2; length: 20; V: TRBV4-1
DNA: TGTGCCAGTAGTATAGACGTGGACCGCGAGGAGACCCAGTACTTC; CDR3: CASSIDVDREETQYF; J: TRBJ2-5; size: NA; D: NA; length: 15; V: TRBV19
DNA: TGCGCCAGCAGCCAAATGGACAGGGGGGCGGATGGCTACACCTTC; CDR3: CASSQMDRGADGYTF; J: TRBJ1-2; size: NA; D: TRBD1; length: 15; V: TRBV4-3
DNA: TGCAGTGCCAACAGGGGGCACGGCTACACCTTC; CDR3: CSANRGHGYTF; J: TRBJ1-2; size: NA; D: TRBD1; length: 11; V: TRBV20-1
DNA: TGTGCCAGCAGCTTGATGCGGGACATTTATCAGCCCCAGCATTTT; CDR3: CASSLMRDIYQPQHF; J: TRBJ1-5; size: NA; D: NA; length: 15; V: TRBV5-6
DNA: TGTGCCAGCAGTCGATACGGGACAGGGGCGACCGAGCAGTACTTC; CDR3: CASSRYGTGATEQYF; J: TRBJ2-7; size: NA; D: TRBD1; length: 15; V: TRBV6-6
DNA: TGTGCCAGCAGCGTAGATGTGGGACTTTACGAGCAGTACTTC; CDR3: CASSVDVGLYEQYF; J: TRBJ2-7; size: NA; D: NA; length: 14; V: TRBV9
DNA: TGTGCCATCAGTGAGTCACCAGGGACCTACGAGCAGTACTTC; CDR3: CAISESPGTYEQYF; J: TRBJ2-7; size: NA; D: NA; length: 14; V: TRBV10-3
DNA: TGTGCCAGCAGCTCCGCCGGGACATCCTACAATGAGCAGTTCTTC; CDR3: CASSSAGTSYNEQFF; J: TRBJ2-1; size: NA; D: NA; length: 15; V: TRBV7-3